Listed below are T cell receptor beta chains from one sample, sequenced in a study of Tregs in tolerant kidney transplant recipients. Sequencing used immunoSEQ multiplex PCR; TCRdb keeps in-frame clones, though not all of them. The sample consists of some 55,000 clones, 70% to 90% of them appearing once. This sample comprised Tregs from blood, obtained before the transplant. Every receptor here comes from a human donor who received a combined kidney and bone marrow transplant. Both conserved end residues are part of each CDR3. The D gene is left open where the match is weak. For some rows the clone size is stated as once, few or many, or as a class when expanded; others skip it.

clone size: few; D gene: -; J gene: TRBJ2-2; V gene: TRBV28; CDR3 protein: CASSFRQNTGELFF; CDR3 DNA: TGTGCCAGCAGTTTCCGACAGAACACCGGGGAGCTGTTTTTT
clone size: -; D gene: -; J gene: TRBJ2-1; V gene: TRBV5-1; CDR3 protein: CASSLLRPDEQFF; CDR3 DNA: TGCGCCAGCAGCTTGTTACGTCCGGATGAGCAGTTCTTC
clone size: once; D gene: -; J gene: TRBJ1-1; V gene: TRBV6-1; CDR3 protein: CASSGLGASANTEAFF; CDR3 DNA: TGTGCCAGCAGTGGTTTGGGCGCCAGTGCGAACACTGAAGCTTTCTTT
clone size: once; D gene: -; J gene: TRBJ1-1; V gene: TRBV5-1; CDR3 protein: CASSPTGMNTEAFF; CDR3 DNA: TGCGCCAGCAGCCCCACAGGGATGAACACTGAAGCTTTCTTT
clone size: few; D gene: -; J gene: TRBJ2-7; V gene: TRBV7-8; CDR3 protein: CASSPPRRDEQYF; CDR3 DNA: TGTGCCAGCAGCCCACCCAGACGCGACGAGCAGTACTTC
clone size: -; D gene: TRBD2; J gene: TRBJ2-3; V gene: TRBV5-4; CDR3 protein: CASSKEAGGGDTQYF; CDR3 DNA: TGTGCCAGCAGCAAAGAAGCGGGGGGCGGGGATACGCAGTATTTT
clone size: -; D gene: TRBD2; J gene: TRBJ2-1; V gene: TRBV29-1; CDR3 protein: CSVEITLAVTYNEQFF; CDR3 DNA: TGCAGCGTTGAAATTACACTAGCGGTTACCTACAATGAGCAGTTCTTC
clone size: -; D gene: TRBD1; J gene: TRBJ1-5; V gene: TRBV27; CDR3 protein: CASTRPRQGGQPQHF; CDR3 DNA: TGTGCCAGCACCCGACCCCGACAGGGAGGGCAGCCCCAGCATTTT
clone size: few; D gene: -; J gene: TRBJ1-3; V gene: TRBV11-1; CDR3 protein: CASSFGTAGNTIYF; CDR3 DNA: TGTGCCAGCAGCTTTGGGACGGCTGGAAACACCATATATTTT
clone size: -; D gene: -; J gene: TRBJ2-7; V gene: TRBV7-2; CDR3 protein: CASSYQGGSPYEQYF; CDR3 DNA: TGTGCCAGCAGCTACCAAGGAGGGTCCCCCTACGAGCAGTACTTC
clone size: -; D gene: -; J gene: TRBJ2-7; V gene: TRBV11-2; CDR3 protein: CASSTIWKAKAYEQYF; CDR3 DNA: TGTGCCAGCAGCACAATCTGGAAGGCGAAAGCCTACGAGCAGTACTTC
clone size: -; D gene: TRBD1; J gene: TRBJ1-2; V gene: TRBV5-5; CDR3 protein: CASSYRGRYTF; CDR3 DNA: TGTGCCAGCAGCTACAGGGGTCGCTACACCTTC
clone size: -; D gene: -; J gene: TRBJ2-2; V gene: TRBV7-7; CDR3 protein: CASSLQWAGELFF; CDR3 DNA: TGTGCCAGCAGCTTACAGTGGGCCGGGGAGCTGTTTTTT
clone size: -; D gene: TRBD1; J gene: TRBJ2-7; V gene: TRBV5-1; CDR3 protein: CASSEGQRSSYEQYF; CDR3 DNA: TGCGCCAGCAGCGAGGGACAGCGGAGCTCCTACGAGCAGTACTTC
clone size: few; D gene: TRBD2; J gene: TRBJ2-3; V gene: TRBV4-2; CDR3 protein: CASSPWTSGGRTDTQYF; CDR3 DNA: TGTGCCAGCAGCCCATGGACTAGCGGGGGGCGCACAGATACGCAGTATTTT
clone size: -; D gene: TRBD2; J gene: TRBJ2-1; V gene: TRBV6-5; CDR3 protein: CASSYYGSGSLREQFF; CDR3 DNA: TGTGCCAGCAGTTACTACGGTAGCGGGAGTTTGCGTGAGCAGTTCTTC
clone size: -; D gene: -; J gene: TRBJ1-2; V gene: TRBV18; CDR3 protein: CASSLVPDVNYGYTF; CDR3 DNA: TGTGCCAGCTCACTCGTACCAGATGTTAACTATGGCTACACCTTC
clone size: -; D gene: -; J gene: TRBJ2-2; V gene: TRBV5-1; CDR3 protein: CASSPDGVNTGELFF; CDR3 DNA: TGCGCCAGCAGCCCCGACGGGGTCAACACCGGGGAGCTGTTTTTT
clone size: -; D gene: TRBD1; J gene: TRBJ2-5; V gene: TRBV10-3; CDR3 protein: CAIKGQGEETQYF; CDR3 DNA: TGTGCCATCAAGGGGCAGGGGGAAGAGACCCAGTACTTC
clone size: -; D gene: -; J gene: TRBJ1-6; V gene: TRBV4-3; CDR3 protein: CASSQDPPGAGSYNSPLHF; CDR3 DNA: TGCGCCAGCAGCCAAGATCCCCCAGGGGCGGGCTCCTATAATTCACCCCTCCACTTT
clone size: -; D gene: -; J gene: TRBJ1-3; V gene: TRBV2; CDR3 protein: CASSEALPWAATGNTIYF; CDR3 DNA: TGTGCCAGCAGTGAAGCGCTTCCATGGGCAGCTACTGGAAACACCATATATTTT
clone size: -; D gene: -; J gene: TRBJ1-5; V gene: TRBV5-5; CDR3 protein: CASSLGRLRDVNQPQHF; CDR3 DNA: TGTGCCAGCAGCTTGGGGCGGTTGCGGGACGTCAATCAGCCCCAGCATTTT
clone size: -; D gene: TRBD2; J gene: TRBJ2-7; V gene: TRBV9; CDR3 protein: CASSGGTSGSYEQYF; CDR3 DNA: TGTGCCAGCAGCGGGGGGACTAGCGGGTCTTACGAGCAGTACTTC
clone size: -; D gene: -; J gene: TRBJ2-5; V gene: TRBV4-1; CDR3 protein: CASSQDQGGGETQYF; CDR3 DNA: TGCGCCAGCAGCCAAGATCAGGGGGGCGGAGAGACCCAGTACTTC
clone size: -; D gene: TRBD2; J gene: TRBJ2-7; V gene: TRBV13; CDR3 protein: CASSAYGGGLPGYEQYF; CDR3 DNA: TGTGCCAGCAGCGCTTACGGGGGGGGCCTCCCGGGATACGAGCAGTACTTC
clone size: -; D gene: -; J gene: TRBJ1-4; V gene: TRBV14; CDR3 protein: CASSQTNQEEKLFF; CDR3 DNA: TGTGCCAGCAGCCAAACAAATCAGGAGGAAAAACTGTTTTTT
clone size: few; D gene: -; J gene: TRBJ1-4; V gene: TRBV19; CDR3 protein: CASSATGIPNEKLFF; CDR3 DNA: TGTGCCAGTAGCGCCACAGGGATTCCGAATGAAAAACTGTTTTTT
clone size: -; D gene: TRBD2; J gene: TRBJ2-7; V gene: TRBV6-6; CDR3 protein: CASSYQRGGFYEQYF; CDR3 DNA: TGTGCCAGCAGTTACCAGCGGGGGGGGTTCTACGAGCAGTACTTC
clone size: -; D gene: -; J gene: TRBJ2-1; V gene: TRBV15; CDR3 protein: CATSRASGVGEQFF; CDR3 DNA: TGTGCCACCAGCAGAGCCTCTGGGGTCGGTGAGCAGTTCTTC
clone size: -; D gene: TRBD1; J gene: TRBJ1-4; V gene: TRBV18; CDR3 protein: CASQPGQGANEKLFF; CDR3 DNA: TGTGCCAGCCAGCCGGGACAGGGGGCTAATGAAAAACTGTTTTTT
clone size: once; D gene: -; J gene: TRBJ2-2; V gene: TRBV7-2; CDR3 protein: CASSLGGRHTGELFF; CDR3 DNA: TGTGCCAGCAGCTTAGGGGGGCGCCACACCGGGGAGCTGTTTTTT
clone size: -; D gene: -; J gene: TRBJ1-5; V gene: TRBV28; CDR3 protein: CASSTTGRGGQPQHF; CDR3 DNA: TGTGCCAGCAGCACTACAGGGAGGGGAGGACAGCCCCAGCATTTT
clone size: -; D gene: TRBD1; J gene: TRBJ2-2; V gene: TRBV7-8; CDR3 protein: CASSGRQGSATGELFF; CDR3 DNA: TGTGCCAGCAGCGGACGACAGGGTTCGGCCACCGGGGAGCTGTTTTTT
clone size: -; D gene: -; J gene: TRBJ1-2; V gene: TRBV5-1; CDR3 protein: CASSSPGGGGYTF; CDR3 DNA: TGCGCCAGCAGCTCCCCCGGGGGGGGTGGCTACACCTTC
clone size: -; D gene: TRBD2; J gene: TRBJ2-1; V gene: TRBV5-1; CDR3 protein: CASSSSGETYNEQFF; CDR3 DNA: TGCGCCAGCAGCTCAAGCGGGGAAACTTACAATGAGCAGTTCTTC
clone size: -; D gene: TRBD2; J gene: TRBJ2-3; V gene: TRBV7-6; CDR3 protein: CASSLARTSGSTDTQYF; CDR3 DNA: TGTGCCAGCAGCTTAGCGAGGACTAGCGGGAGCACAGATACGCAGTATTTT
clone size: -; D gene: TRBD2; J gene: TRBJ2-1; V gene: TRBV7-2; CDR3 protein: CASSFTGLAGASSYNEQFF; CDR3 DNA: TGTGCCAGCAGCTTTACGGGACTAGCGGGAGCGAGCTCCTACAATGAGCAGTTCTTC
clone size: -; D gene: -; J gene: TRBJ2-1; V gene: TRBV6-5; CDR3 protein: CASRGRVRYNEQFF; CDR3 DNA: TGTGCCAGCAGGGGGCGGGTTAGATACAATGAGCAGTTCTTC
clone size: -; D gene: -; J gene: TRBJ2-7; V gene: TRBV4-1; CDR3 protein: CASSEGQAQGDEQYF; CDR3 DNA: TGCGCCAGCAGCGAAGGGCAGGCCCAAGGGGACGAGCAGTACTTC
clone size: -; D gene: TRBD2; J gene: TRBJ2-7; V gene: TRBV6-1; CDR3 protein: CASMGGRGSLEQYF; CDR3 DNA: TGTGCCAGCATGGGCGGGAGGGGCTCTCTCGAGCAGTACTTC
clone size: -; D gene: -; J gene: TRBJ2-7; V gene: TRBV14; CDR3 protein: CASSQDGRHSYEQYF; CDR3 DNA: TGTGCCAGCAGCCAAGATGGGAGGCACTCCTACGAGCAGTACTTC
clone size: -; D gene: TRBD2; J gene: TRBJ2-3; V gene: TRBV6-6; CDR3 protein: CASKLAGERFTQYF; CDR3 DNA: TGTGCCAGCAAACTAGCGGGAGAAAGGTTTACGCAGTATTTT
clone size: once; D gene: -; J gene: TRBJ2-7; V gene: TRBV5-4; CDR3 protein: CASSQWTVSRYEQYF; CDR3 DNA: TGTGCCAGCAGCCAATGGACAGTCTCGAGGTACGAGCAGTACTTC
clone size: -; D gene: TRBD2; J gene: TRBJ2-3; V gene: TRBV29-1; CDR3 protein: CSVRGLAVDTQYF; CDR3 DNA: TGCAGCGTTAGGGGACTAGCGGTAGATACGCAGTATTTT
clone size: -; D gene: TRBD2; J gene: TRBJ2-7; V gene: TRBV28; CDR3 protein: CASLSAGGGSGPPYEQYF; CDR3 DNA: TGTGCCAGCCTGTCAGCCGGGGGTGGTAGCGGGCCCCCCTACGAGCAGTACTTC
clone size: -; D gene: -; J gene: TRBJ2-1; V gene: TRBV19; CDR3 protein: CASSIQWGEQFF; CDR3 DNA: TGTGCCAGTAGTATTCAGTGGGGTGAGCAGTTCTTC
clone size: -; D gene: TRBD2; J gene: TRBJ2-2; V gene: TRBV27; CDR3 protein: CASSSTSGRASANTGELFF; CDR3 DNA: TGTGCCAGCAGTTCGACTAGCGGGAGGGCGTCCGCGAACACCGGGGAGCTGTTTTTT
clone size: -; D gene: -; J gene: TRBJ1-1; V gene: TRBV6-5; CDR3 protein: CASMGQGSTEAFF; CDR3 DNA: TGTGCCAGCATGGGGCAAGGCAGCACTGAAGCTTTCTTT
clone size: -; D gene: -; J gene: TRBJ1-2; V gene: TRBV10-3; CDR3 protein: CAISEFADPGYTF; CDR3 DNA: TGTGCCATCAGTGAGTTTGCCGATCCGGGCTACACCTTC
clone size: -; D gene: -; J gene: TRBJ1-1; V gene: TRBV7-2; CDR3 protein: CASSLARTGTEAFF; CDR3 DNA: TGTGCCAGCAGCTTAGCTAGGACGGGCACTGAAGCTTTCTTT
clone size: -; D gene: -; J gene: TRBJ1-5; V gene: TRBV4-3; CDR3 protein: CASSQEFVGGNQPQHF; CDR3 DNA: TGCGCCAGCAGCCAAGAATTCGTAGGGGGCAATCAGCCCCAGCATTTT
clone size: -; D gene: TRBD2; J gene: TRBJ2-3; V gene: TRBV11-2; CDR3 protein: CASSLGELAGEFLGTQYF; CDR3 DNA: TGTGCCAGCAGCTTGGGGGAACTAGCGGGGGAATTTTTAGGTACGCAGTATTTT